The clone carrying this T cell receptor beta chain has at least ten counts. The antigen remains undetermined. It was RNA transcripts that yielded the amplified TCR beta CDR3 regions. The HTBI primer set served for first-round RT-PCR of the TCR CDR3. MiXCR, applied by TCRdb to the multiplex PCR reads, yields one record per CDR3 protein. The sample lists a few hundred thousand distinct CDR3 sequences; about 43% were seen once. Germline values: CDR1 DFQATT, CDR2 SNEGSKA (reference sequence). The V end was cut by 1 base, the J end by 1 base, with 4 bases between. This CDR3 spans 13 amino acids. Thyroid ultrasound and orbital computed tomography, with clinical symptoms and serum thyroxine and TRAb, informed diagnoses. The sample is drawn from a study of T cells in Graves' hyperthyroidism and ophthalmopathy. General study points: Peripheral blood also featured most of the thyroid clonotypes expanded above 0.001.

This TCR came from an adult woman with Graves' disease, either hyperthyroidism or ophthalmopathy (not recorded which). The sequencing sample was made of peripheral blood or thyroid tissue (not recorded which). This chain links TRBV20-1 with TRBJ2-2, with D hard to call. CDR3 loop: CSARALNTGELFF. DNA of the CDR3: TGCAGTGCTAGAGCCCTGAACACCGGGGAGCTGTTTTTT.